Sequencing of this T cell receptor beta chain was carried out in a study of blood T cell repertoires in COVID-19. This clone was seen a few times. Trimming removed 0 bases at V and 3 bases at J, with 5 bases between. The CDR3 is 14 residues long. Germline assignment: CDR1 MNHEY and CDR2 SMNVEV (reference sequence). Here immunoSEQ multiplex PCR was the method, and the copy in TCRdb shows in-frame clones only, minus some. This table holds 330,000 or so clones, roughly 87% found once. This clonotype was obtained from a woman aged 25 to 39 who had recovered from COVID-19. This chain links TRBV27 with TRBJ2-2, with D perhaps TRBD2 (5 bases). Sequenced material: PBMCs or T cells enriched from blood (not recorded which). The CDR3, as DNA: TGTGCCAGCAGTTTATCCGGGGACACCGGGGAGCTGTTTTTT. Translating gives CASSLSGDTGELFF.